This TCR beta chain was sequenced for a study of shared clonotypes between healthy human individuals. Some clones are missing from TCRdb's copy, which holds only in-frame ones; the method was immunoSEQ multiplex PCR. The top ten clones hold approximately 0.4% of a sample with around 1.4 million clones, 98% to 99% of them seen once. V was pared by 5 bases and J by 2 bases, with 10 bases between. CDR1 and CDR2 (germline): SEHNR, FQNEAQ (reference sequence). This CDR3 has 13 amino acids. This sequence originates from a man aged 30 to 39 in good health. Sequencing was performed on naive CD4+ T cells sorted from blood. Subset meaning: CD45RA+ positively selected. The chain combines TRBV7-9 with TRBJ2-7, with a tentative D call TRBD1 (6 bases). The CDR3 region has the DNA TGTGCCAGCAGCCCGACAGGCACCTACGAGCAGTACTTC. It codes for CASSPTGTYEQYF.